The rows below give T cell receptor beta chains drawn from one sample of a study of T cell repertoires in cytomegalovirus infection. Each CDR3 protein gets one entry after TCRdb re-called the reads with MiXCR. The sample shows 360,000 or so distinct CDR3 sequences, roughly 34% of them seen only once. Their antigen targets remain unknown. The sequences come from cultured PBMCs, collected from culture after CMV antigen stimulation. The receptors stem from a human donor in good health (CMV status not recorded). Some clones in this sample may be carry-over from other donors' samples. CDR3s include the opening cysteine and the closing phenylalanine or tryptophan. Fields, in order: V gene, J gene, clone size, D gene, CDR3 length, CDR3 DNA, CDR3 protein. The D gene is left open where the match is weak. Clone size is stated in some rows and not others, as once, few, many or a class when expanded.

v_call: TRBV28
j_call: TRBJ1-4
clone_size: few
d_call: .
cdr3_length: 13
cdr3_nt: TGTGCCAGCAAGGAGGGGGTCGCGGAAAAACTGTTTTTT
cdr3_aa: CASKEGVAEKLFF

v_call: TRBV5-4
j_call: TRBJ2-3
clone_size: .
d_call: TRBD2
cdr3_length: 14
cdr3_nt: TGTGCCAGCAGCTTGGAAGCGGGAGACGATACGCAGTATTTT
cdr3_aa: CASSLEAGDDTQYF

v_call: TRBV7-2
j_call: TRBJ1-6
clone_size: few
d_call: TRBD1
cdr3_length: 15
cdr3_nt: TGTGCCAGCAGCTGGGGGACAGGTGTTAATTCACCCCTCCACTTT
cdr3_aa: CASSWGTGVNSPLHF

v_call: TRBV9
j_call: TRBJ1-1
clone_size: .
d_call: .
cdr3_length: 16
cdr3_nt: TGTGCCAGCAGCACCCGAGGGGGGGGGGGCGCCACTGAAGCTTTCTTT
cdr3_aa: CASSTRGGGGATEAFF

v_call: TRBV5-1
j_call: TRBJ1-1
clone_size: .
d_call: .
cdr3_length: 15
cdr3_nt: TGCGCCAGCAGCGTGGGATGGGTGTCGAGCACTGAAGCTTTCTTT
cdr3_aa: CASSVGWVSSTEAFF

v_call: TRBV7-2
j_call: TRBJ2-1
clone_size: many
d_call: TRBD1
cdr3_length: 18
cdr3_nt: TGTGCCAGCAGCAATCGGCCATGGCAGGGGGCCGGTAGCAATGAGCAGTTCTTC
cdr3_aa: CASSNRPWQGAGSNEQFF

v_call: TRBV5-4
j_call: TRBJ2-7
clone_size: .
d_call: .
cdr3_length: 16
cdr3_nt: TGTGCCAGCAGCTGGGGGGCCGGTACAGGGACCTACGAGCAGTACTTC
cdr3_aa: CASSWGAGTGTYEQYF

v_call: TRBV7-9
j_call: TRBJ1-5
clone_size: few
d_call: .
cdr3_length: 17
cdr3_nt: TGTGCCAGCAGCTTAACGTCGTCGGCTCAGGGAAATCAGCCCCAGCATTTT
cdr3_aa: CASSLTSSAQGNQPQHF

v_call: TRBV6-2/TRBV6-3
j_call: TRBJ2-3
clone_size: few
d_call: .
cdr3_length: 16
cdr3_nt: TGTGCCAGCAGTTACGTCGGGGCTTCGGGGACAGATACGCAGTATTTT
cdr3_aa: CASSYVGASGTDTQYF

v_call: TRBV28
j_call: TRBJ2-7
clone_size: .
d_call: TRBD2
cdr3_length: 17
cdr3_nt: TGTGCCAGCAGACCCTCGCCACGACTAGCGGGAGTGTACGAGCAGTACTTC
cdr3_aa: CASRPSPRLAGVYEQYF

v_call: TRBV28
j_call: TRBJ2-2
clone_size: .
d_call: .
cdr3_length: 13
cdr3_nt: TGTGCCAGCAGTACGACTCTTTTCGGGGAGCTGTTTTTT
cdr3_aa: CASSTTLFGELFF

v_call: TRBV20-1
j_call: TRBJ1-1
clone_size: .
d_call: .
cdr3_length: 13
cdr3_nt: TGCAGTGCTGCCCGCAGGGAACGGACTGAAGCTTTCTTT
cdr3_aa: CSAARRERTEAFF

v_call: TRBV7-9
j_call: TRBJ1-4
clone_size: few
d_call: .
cdr3_length: 14
cdr3_nt: TGTGCCAGCAGCTTATCTGGGGAGAGAGAAAAACTGTTTTTT
cdr3_aa: CASSLSGEREKLFF

v_call: TRBV7-2
j_call: TRBJ2-7
clone_size: many
d_call: TRBD2
cdr3_length: 14
cdr3_nt: TGTGCCAGCAGCGGCGGGAGCGGGAGGGGGGAGCAGTACTTC
cdr3_aa: CASSGGSGRGEQYF

v_call: TRBV12-3/TRBV12-4
j_call: TRBJ2-4
clone_size: .
d_call: .
cdr3_length: 12
cdr3_nt: TGTGCCAGCACCCACGCCAAAAACATTCAGTACTTC
cdr3_aa: CASTHAKNIQYF

v_call: TRBV7-3
j_call: TRBJ1-3
clone_size: .
d_call: .
cdr3_length: 15
cdr3_nt: TGTGCCAGCAGCTTGGGACAACGGCCGGGAAACACCATATATTTT
cdr3_aa: CASSLGQRPGNTIYF

v_call: TRBV7-8
j_call: TRBJ1-3
clone_size: few
d_call: .
cdr3_length: 15
cdr3_nt: TGTGCCAGCAGCTTATCGGGCGGGGATCTAAACACCATATATTTT
cdr3_aa: CASSLSGGDLNTIYF

v_call: TRBV20-1
j_call: TRBJ2-7
clone_size: .
d_call: .
cdr3_length: 13
cdr3_nt: TGCAGTGCTATGGAGTTAAGCGGCTACGAGCAGTACTTC
cdr3_aa: CSAMELSGYEQYF

v_call: TRBV20-1
j_call: TRBJ2-7
clone_size: .
d_call: .
cdr3_length: 15
cdr3_nt: TGCAGTGCCCCGCGGGCAGGCCAAAATAACTACGAGCAGTACTTC
cdr3_aa: CSAPRAGQNNYEQYF

v_call: TRBV11-1
j_call: TRBJ2-1
clone_size: .
d_call: .
cdr3_length: 15
cdr3_nt: TGTGCCAGCAGCTTCGGGGACCTCTCCTACAATGAGCAGTTCTTC
cdr3_aa: CASSFGDLSYNEQFF

v_call: TRBV7-3
j_call: TRBJ2-1
clone_size: few
d_call: .
cdr3_length: 14
cdr3_nt: TGTGCCAGCAGCCCCCGACTGGGGGACAATGAGCAGTTCTTC
cdr3_aa: CASSPRLGDNEQFF

v_call: TRBV6-5
j_call: TRBJ2-3
clone_size: few
d_call: .
cdr3_length: 16
cdr3_nt: TGTGCCAGCAGTCTAACTAGGCCCTCCAGCACAGATACGCAGTATTTT
cdr3_aa: CASSLTRPSSTDTQYF

v_call: TRBV11-2
j_call: TRBJ2-1
clone_size: few
d_call: .
cdr3_length: 13
cdr3_nt: TGTGCCAGCAGCCAGGATTTACCAGTCGAGCAGTTCTTC
cdr3_aa: CASSQDLPVEQFF

v_call: TRBV27
j_call: TRBJ1-1
clone_size: .
d_call: .
cdr3_length: 14
cdr3_nt: TGTGCCAGCAGTGCGGACGGGCAGGACACTGAAGCTTTCTTT
cdr3_aa: CASSADGQDTEAFF

v_call: TRBV28
j_call: TRBJ2-7
clone_size: .
d_call: .
cdr3_length: 15
cdr3_nt: TGTGCCAGCAGCACCCCTGCCACAGGCTCCTACGAGCAGTACTTC
cdr3_aa: CASSTPATGSYEQYF

v_call: TRBV25-1
j_call: TRBJ1-1
clone_size: .
d_call: .
cdr3_length: 13
cdr3_nt: TGTGCCAGCAGGAGGGACACTCACACTGAAGCTTTCTTT
cdr3_aa: CASRRDTHTEAFF

v_call: TRBV20-1
j_call: TRBJ1-1
clone_size: .
d_call: .
cdr3_length: 12
cdr3_nt: TGCAGTGCTAGTTTCCAAGGTACTGAAGCTTTCTTT
cdr3_aa: CSASFQGTEAFF

v_call: TRBV12-3/TRBV12-4
j_call: TRBJ2-7
clone_size: few
d_call: .
cdr3_length: 15
cdr3_nt: TGTGCCAGCAGTTTTCGGTCGGCATCGAGCTACGAGCAGTACTTC
cdr3_aa: CASSFRSASSYEQYF

v_call: TRBV7-2
j_call: TRBJ2-3
clone_size: many
d_call: TRBD1
cdr3_length: 15
cdr3_nt: TGTGCCAGCAGCTTAGGGACAGGGGTCTCAGATACGCAGTATTTT
cdr3_aa: CASSLGTGVSDTQYF

v_call: TRBV12-3/TRBV12-4
j_call: TRBJ1-2
clone_size: many
d_call: .
cdr3_length: 13
cdr3_nt: TGTGCCAGCAGCTCGGGACTTAACTATGGCTACACCTTC
cdr3_aa: CASSSGLNYGYTF

v_call: TRBV4-1
j_call: TRBJ1-1
clone_size: few
d_call: .
cdr3_length: 15
cdr3_nt: TGCGCCAGCAGCCAAGATGGGCTCTTGAACACTGAAGCTTTCTTT
cdr3_aa: CASSQDGLLNTEAFF

v_call: TRBV7-2
j_call: TRBJ2-3
clone_size: .
d_call: .
cdr3_length: 15
cdr3_nt: TGTGCCAGCGGCACGATAGGGGGGAGTATAGATACGCAGTATTTT
cdr3_aa: CASGTIGGSIDTQYF

v_call: TRBV5-1
j_call: TRBJ2-1
clone_size: once
d_call: TRBD2
cdr3_length: 15
cdr3_nt: TGCGCCAGCAGCGTCGAGGGAGCGGGGTACAATGAGCAGTTCTTC
cdr3_aa: CASSVEGAGYNEQFF

v_call: TRBV7-2
j_call: TRBJ1-2
clone_size: few
d_call: TRBD1
cdr3_length: 14
cdr3_nt: TGTGCCAGCAGCCAAGCCACAGGGGGCTATGGCTACACCTTC
cdr3_aa: CASSQATGGYGYTF

v_call: TRBV6-2/TRBV6-3
j_call: TRBJ2-7
clone_size: .
d_call: .
cdr3_length: 15
cdr3_nt: TGTGCCAGCAGTTACTCACGGGGTTTTCAACTCGAGCAGTACTTC
cdr3_aa: CASSYSRGFQLEQYF

v_call: TRBV12-3/TRBV12-4
j_call: TRBJ2-5
clone_size: .
d_call: .
cdr3_length: 13
cdr3_nt: TGTGCCAGCTGCCGGGACTTCCAAGAGACCCAGTACTTC
cdr3_aa: CASCRDFQETQYF

v_call: TRBV2
j_call: TRBJ1-4
clone_size: .
d_call: .
cdr3_length: 15
cdr3_nt: TGTGCCAGCAGCCGCAGGGTCGCTGATGGTGAAAAACTGTTTTTT
cdr3_aa: CASSRRVADGEKLFF

v_call: TRBV7-9
j_call: TRBJ1-1
clone_size: .
d_call: .
cdr3_length: 15
cdr3_nt: TGTGCCAGCAGCTTATCCTTACGGGGGTTAGTCGAAGCTTTCTTT
cdr3_aa: CASSLSLRGLVEAFF

v_call: TRBV12-3/TRBV12-4
j_call: TRBJ1-4
clone_size: .
d_call: .
cdr3_length: 12
cdr3_nt: TGTGCCAGCAGTCAAAGCTATGGGAAACTGTTTTTT
cdr3_aa: CASSQSYGKLFF

v_call: TRBV12-3/TRBV12-4
j_call: TRBJ2-1
clone_size: .
d_call: .
cdr3_length: 13
cdr3_nt: TGTGCCAGCAGTCCCGGTAGGGGGAATGAGCAGTTCTTC
cdr3_aa: CASSPGRGNEQFF

v_call: TRBV6-1
j_call: TRBJ2-7
clone_size: .
d_call: TRBD2
cdr3_length: 13
cdr3_nt: TGTGCCAGCAGTGAAGCCGGGGGGGACGAGCAGTACTTC
cdr3_aa: CASSEAGGDEQYF

v_call: TRBV6-1
j_call: TRBJ2-7
clone_size: few
d_call: TRBD1
cdr3_length: 17
cdr3_nt: TGTGCCAGCAGTGATCTCCGAGCGGGACAGGGGTCCTACGAGCAGTACTTC
cdr3_aa: CASSDLRAGQGSYEQYF

v_call: TRBV4-1
j_call: TRBJ2-1
clone_size: .
d_call: TRBD1
cdr3_length: 16
cdr3_nt: TGCGCCAGCAGCTCCCATGGGACAGGGCCCTACAATGAGCAGTTCTTC
cdr3_aa: CASSSHGTGPYNEQFF

v_call: TRBV5-4
j_call: TRBJ2-1
clone_size: .
d_call: TRBD1
cdr3_length: 13
cdr3_nt: TGTGCCAGCAGCTCCGACAGGGGAAATGAGCAGTTCTTC
cdr3_aa: CASSSDRGNEQFF

v_call: TRBV2
j_call: TRBJ2-3
clone_size: once
d_call: TRBD2
cdr3_length: 15
cdr3_nt: TGTGCCAGCAGTGAGCGGCTAGCGGGAGGTCATACGCAGTATTTT
cdr3_aa: CASSERLAGGHTQYF

v_call: TRBV29-1
j_call: TRBJ2-1
clone_size: .
d_call: .
cdr3_length: 13
cdr3_nt: TGCAGCGTTGAAGCCTACTCCCCCAATGAGCAGTTCTTC
cdr3_aa: CSVEAYSPNEQFF

v_call: TRBV4-3
j_call: TRBJ2-1
clone_size: .
d_call: .
cdr3_length: 13
cdr3_nt: TGCGCCAGCAGCCAAACACCGTCCGATGAGCAGTTCTTC
cdr3_aa: CASSQTPSDEQFF

v_call: TRBV7-2
j_call: TRBJ2-7
clone_size: .
d_call: TRBD1
cdr3_length: 15
cdr3_nt: TGTGCCAGCAGCTTCGCGGGACAGGCGACCTACGAGCAGTACTTC
cdr3_aa: CASSFAGQATYEQYF

v_call: TRBV19
j_call: TRBJ2-1
clone_size: .
d_call: TRBD2
cdr3_length: 19
cdr3_nt: TGTGCCAGTAGTATAGATGAGGCTAGCGGGAGGGCGATCTACAATGAGCAGTTCTTC
cdr3_aa: CASSIDEASGRAIYNEQFF

v_call: TRBV12-3/TRBV12-4
j_call: TRBJ1-1
clone_size: many
d_call: .
cdr3_length: 15
cdr3_nt: TGTGCCAGCAGACGACGGCAGGGAGGAAACACTGAAGCTTTCTTT
cdr3_aa: CASRRRQGGNTEAFF

v_call: TRBV7-6
j_call: TRBJ2-5
clone_size: .
d_call: .
cdr3_length: 15
cdr3_nt: TGTGCCAGCAGCTTAGTTTCAGGCCCCCAAGAGACCCAGTACTTC
cdr3_aa: CASSLVSGPQETQYF

v_call: TRBV18
j_call: TRBJ1-4
clone_size: .
d_call: .
cdr3_length: 12
cdr3_nt: TGTGCCAGCTCACCATTGGGTGAAAAACTGTTTTTT
cdr3_aa: CASSPLGEKLFF